Included here is one TCR beta chain sequence, with context. Its antigen is currently not known. The record has no base qualities; no much larger clone is one base away. The entry originates in a study of blood T cell repertoires in COVID-19 (TCRdb year 2020). Background on the whole study: The collaborator samples originated in the United States, Italy and Spain and spanned the acute and convalescent phases of COVID-19. The prospective study material was composed of cDNA or gDNA derived from T cells, B-cell-depleted T cells, or PBMCs. A freely available public database, intended as a resource for researchers studying the immune response to SARS-CoV-2, is where the repertoires were released. The samples were drawn from the first 160 participants of the ongoing ImmuneRACE study and from 1,254 subjects provided by 6 global collaborators. Deeply sampled blood TCRbeta repertoires from subjects exposed to, actively infected with, or recovered from COVID-19 were included in the dataset. Sample metadata almost always included a de-identified subject ID, COVID-19 status, age in years and sex. Where available, HLA class I and class II types were taken from metadata supplied by the sample provider and were not determined by assay-based typing.

TCRbeta CDR3 regions were amplified from genomic DNA using the immunoSEQ Assay, a bias-controlled multiplex PCR. From the authors' description of their analysis: Within the assay, amplification of reference gene primers was used to estimate how many nucleated cells each sample contained. Sequence reads were collapsed and filtered to measure the absolute abundance of every unique TCRbeta CDR3 rearrangement. For each sample, productive Simpson clonality was calculated as the square root of Simpson's diversity index across productive rearrangements. Imported from immuneACCESS, the table was reduced by TCRdb to in-frame sequences with V and J called. These copies leave out some clones; in studies compared against another copy, an unresolved V gene accounts for under half, and the cause of the remainder is not known. V and J calls and clone size are copied from that table; D and trimming were computed from the DNA. This sample holds about 120,000 clones; 85% were observed only once. The biggest ten clones account for around an eighth of the sample.

General conclusions and limits of the study: How much clinical and demographic metadata was included differed by source and by participant, and the metadata was provided uncurated.

Collaborating institutions collected whole blood in K2EDTA tubes following their own protocols. For TCRbeta analysis, collaborators shipped samples as frozen whole blood, isolated PBMCs, or DNA extracted from either of those sample types. As encoded in the germline V gene, CDR1 is SGHDT while CDR2 is YYEEEE. From the cysteine up to the phenylalanine, the CDR3 has a length of 14 residues. The CDR3 DNA has 42 bases and is translated from base 1. Trimmed from V: 4 bases; trimmed from J: 1 base; junction bases lacking a gene match: 3. The sequence came from a human donor in a cohort sampled during active COVID-19. Sequenced input: peripheral blood. This chain is built from TRBV5-6 and TRBJ2-3; 7 middle bases align to TRBD1. The CDR3 region has the sequence CASSPQGRTDTQYF. The DNA reads TGTGCCAGCAGCCCACAGGGGCGCACAGATACGCAGTATTTT.